The 3 T cell receptor beta chains reported below all come from one sample, sequenced in a study of CD8 T cells in ankylosing spondylitis (dated by TCRdb to about 2017). The method was 5' RACE. TCRdb records Illumina HiSeq 2500 as the sequencer. Clones were called with MiXCR by TCRdb after fastp trimmed the public reads at Q25, and only in-frame beta chains were retained. Every distinct CDR3 protein forms one entry, paired with its most common genes and DNA. Here the sample has 180,000 or so distinct CDR3 sequences; approximately 10% occur a single time. Just under 30% of the sample is in the top ten clones. Material: blood, either unsorted or a sorted T cell fraction (not recorded which). These receptors all stem from a male donor with ankylosing spondylitis or in good health (not recorded which).

This rearrangement joins TRBV7-2 to TRBJ2-3; D uncertain. Germline values: CDR1 SGHTA, CDR2 FQGNSA. CDR3 length: 14 residues. Trimming stripped 6 bases from V and 2 bases from J, with 12 bases between. CDR3 sequence: CASRPWDFTDTQYF. DNA of the CDR3: TGTGCCAGCAGACCCTGGGATTTCACAGATACGCAGTATTTT.

This clonotype showed up many times. The chain couples TRBV7-2 to TRBJ2-3; TRBD2 aligns across 7 bases. The CDR3 has 15 amino acids. The V and J ends lost 3 bases and 2 bases, in that order; junction bases with no gene match: 5. Germline V gene data show CDR1 as SGHTA and CDR2 as FQGNSA. The CDR3 is CASSFGTIYTDTQYF. DNA of the CDR3: TGTGCCAGCAGCTTCGGGACTATCTACACAGATACGCAGTATTTT.

This clonotype came up a few times. The V call is TRBV27, the J call TRBJ2-1, with TRBD1 identical over 9 bases. CDR3 length: 16 residues. CDR1 MNHEY and CDR2 SMNVEV come from the germline V gene (reference sequence). V gave up 3 bases and J gave up 8 bases; unmatched junction bases: 11. CDR3 nucleotides: TGTGCCAGCAGTTTTTCGATCGGGACAGGGTTGCATGAGCAGTTCTTC. This encodes CASSFSIGTGLHEQFF.